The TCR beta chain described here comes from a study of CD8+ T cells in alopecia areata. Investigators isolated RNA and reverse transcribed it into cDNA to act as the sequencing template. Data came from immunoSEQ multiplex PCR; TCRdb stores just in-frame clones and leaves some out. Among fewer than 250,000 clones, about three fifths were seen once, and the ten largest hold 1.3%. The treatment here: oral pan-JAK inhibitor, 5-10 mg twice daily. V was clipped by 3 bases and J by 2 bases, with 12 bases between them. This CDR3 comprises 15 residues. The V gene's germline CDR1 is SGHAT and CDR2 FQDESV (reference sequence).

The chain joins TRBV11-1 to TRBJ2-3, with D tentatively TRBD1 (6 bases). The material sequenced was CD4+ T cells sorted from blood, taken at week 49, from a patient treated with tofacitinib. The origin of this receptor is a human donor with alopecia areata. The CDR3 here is CASSFRDTHTDTQYF. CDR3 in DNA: TGTGCCAGCAGCTTCCGGGACACACACACAGATACGCAGTATTTT.